This T cell receptor beta chain stems from a study of Graves' ophthalmopathy and Graves' hyperthyroidism. Study findings and constraints: Between ophthalmopathy and stable hyperthyroidism, a 13-signature model drew a separation with roughly 85% sensitivity and roughly 80% specificity. Most expanded clonotypes in thyroid above 0.001 frequency also showed up in blood.

Trimming at V came to 7 bases and at J to 7 bases, leaving 16 bases not matched to a gene. The CDR3 is made up of 15 amino acids. Points on this clonotype: Antigen: not known.

Beta-chain TCR CDR3 regions were amplified from RNA transcripts. First-round RT-PCR with HTBI primers preceded a second-round multiplex PCR. TCRdb re-analysed the multiplex PCR reads in MiXCR, keeping a single row per CDR3 protein. Found here are hundreds of thousands of distinct CDR3 sequences, about 24% of them singletons; the top ten hold approximately 6.5%. PBMCs stemmed from around 10 ml of fresh peripheral blood. This receptor was taken from a young woman with stable Graves' hyperthyroidism. Some clones in this sample may be carry-over from other donors' samples. V is TRBV12-3 or TRBV12-4 and J is TRBJ2-7; 7 bases align to TRBD2. The sequenced sample was peripheral blood. Written as DNA, the CDR3 is TGTGCCAGCATGCCCCCGTTGGCGGGAGCTCGGGAGCAGTACTTC. Translating it yields CASMPPLAGAREQYF.